This T cell receptor beta chain was retrieved from a study of shared clonotypes between healthy human individuals. TCRdb's table, derived via immunoSEQ multiplex PCR, lists solely in-frame clones and lacks some. There are some 2.4 million clones in the sample; under 95% occur only once, and about 0.39% lies in the top ten. Trimming cost V 3 bases and J 3 bases, with 3 bases left between them. Germline assignment: CDR1 ENHRY and CDR2 SYGVKD. This CDR3 spans 11 amino acids. A split of CD4+ cells into CD45RA+ naive and CD45RA-negative memory subsets was performed. Comments on this clone: Its antigen is undetermined.

Whole-study findings and limits: Incomplete sequencing of sorted subsets was indicated by rarefaction despite large depth.

This TCR was sampled from a man aged 18 to 29 in good health. Some clones in this sample may be carry-over from other donors' samples. The V call is TRBV10-3, the J call TRBJ2-7; D is unresolved. The material sequenced was naive CD4+ T cells from PBMCs. As for subset: CD45RA+ positively selected. The CDR3 is CAISDHYEQYF. The DNA of the CDR3 is TGTGCCATCAGTGACCACTACGAGCAGTACTTC.